Listed here are 31 T cell receptor beta chains from one sample, sequenced in a study of T cells after posttransplantation cyclophosphamide. The table came from immunoSEQ multiplex PCR; TCRdb's copy has only in-frame clones and leaves some out. The specimen has some 43,000 clones, none found just once. Sequencing input: PBMCs. These TCRs come from a man aged 35 to 55 in good health, CMV-negative, and a related stem cell transplant donor.

This clone was seen many times. J is TRBJ1-1 and V is TRBV28, with D unclear. There are 14 residues in the CDR3. The germline V and J ends were trimmed by 5 bases and 2 bases, with 12 bases remaining between them. The germline V gene encodes CDR1 MDHEN and CDR2 SYDVKM. CDR3 sequence reads: CASSPTSVNTEAFF. The CDR3 bases are TGTGCCAGCAGTCCGACAAGTGTTAACACTGAAGCTTTCTTT.

This clone occurred many times. The chain links TRBV5-1 to TRBJ2-7; 10 nucleotides align to TRBD2. The V gene end was trimmed by 0 bases and the J gene end by 13 bases; junction bases not matched to a gene: 10. Germline assignment: CDR1 SGHRS and CDR2 YFSETQ. This CDR3 contains 14 residues. In DNA, the CDR3 is TGCGCCAGCAGCTTGGACACCGGGACTAGCGTCCTTTACTTC. Its translation: CASSLDTGTSVLYF.

This clone was seen ten or more times. The chain recombines TRBV6-5 with TRBJ2-5; TRBD2 is a possible D gene (6 bases). The germline V and J ends were trimmed by 6 bases and 0 bases, with 8 bases remaining between them. Germline CDR1 and CDR2: MNHEY and SVGAGI. The CDR3 extends over 13 amino acids. Here the CDR3 DNA reads TGTGCCAGCAGCCGGGACTACCAAGAGACCCAGTACTTC. Amino acid sequence: CASSRDYQETQYF.

In its sample, this clone was seen many times. The rearrangement joins TRBV9 to TRBJ1-2; TRBD1 agrees at 8 bases. The germline V gene encodes CDR1 SGDLS and CDR2 YYNGEE. This CDR3 is built from 17 residues. V dropped 3 bases and J dropped 8; count of bases not matched to a gene: 18. CDR3 protein: CASSGGTGTNSVEGYTF. In DNA, the CDR3 is TGTGCCAGCAGCGGGGGGACAGGAACTAATTCGGTAGAGGGCTACACCTTC.

This clone occurred many times. This chain connects TRBV5-1 to TRBJ2-5, with TRBD2 matching over 9 bases. From germline, CDR1 is SGHRS and CDR2 YFSETQ. The CDR3 covers 15 residues. The junction had 7 bases not matched to a gene; V was cut back by 4 bases and J by 3 bases. The CDR3 spells CASSPGLAGEETQYF. In DNA form, the CDR3 reads TGCGCCAGCAGCCCGGGACTAGCAGGGGAAGAGACCCAGTACTTC.

This clone was picked up many times. The chain couples TRBV30 to TRBJ2-3, with a weak D call TRBD1 (5 bases). The CDR3 is 13 amino acids. Germline loops: CDR1 GTSNPN, CDR2 SVGIG (reference sequence). Trimming cost V 5 bases and J 0 bases, with 9 bases left between them. DNA of the CDR3: TGTGCCTGGGAAGGGGCTAGCACAGATACGCAGTATTTT. Its protein is CAWEGASTDTQYF.

This clone showed up many times. This chain connects TRBV2 to TRBJ2-7, with TRBD1 matching over 7 bases. Trimming took 5 bases from V and 4 from J; bases not matched to a gene: 14. Germline loops: CDR1 SNHLY, CDR2 FYNNEI. The CDR3 consists of 16 residues. The CDR3 protein is CASSLLLGTVTYEQYF. CDR3 nucleotides: TGTGCCAGCAGTCTTCTTCTAGGGACAGTGACATACGAGCAGTACTTC.

This clone has at least ten counts. The chain combines TRBV5-1 with TRBJ2-1; 11 bases map to TRBD2. The CDR3 spans 18 residues. V lost 7 bases, J lost 10 bases, and 22 bases stayed unmatched. Looked up from germline, CDR1 is SGHRS and CDR2 is YFSETQ. CDR3: CASPPDQIHSGRAREQFF. The CDR3 DNA sequence: TGCGCCAGCCCGCCCGACCAGATTCATAGCGGGAGGGCCAGAGAGCAGTTCTTC.

Ten or more counts support this clone. One end of the junction does not line up with germline, which may come from a read error. The chain uses TRBV19 and TRBJ2-3; possibly TRBD2 for D (5 bases). The V gene's germline CDR1 is LNHDA and CDR2 SQIVND (reference sequence). This CDR3 is built from 16 residues. The CDR3 reads CASSIKTGIGTDTQYF. In DNA, the CDR3 is TGTGCCAGTAGTATAAAAACGGGAATAGGCACGGATACGCAGTATTTT.

This clone was seen many times. The junction differs from germline at one of its ends, possibly a read error. This chain connects TRBV7-9 to TRBJ2-7, with TRBD2 matching over 8 bases. This CDR3 contains 16 residues. Germline V gives CDR1 SEHNR, CDR2 FQNEAQ (reference sequence). The CDR3 sequence: CASSRPGLEVWYGQYF. CDR3 in DNA: TGTGCCAGCAGCCGACCGGGACTAGAGGTTTGGTACGGGCAGTACTTC.

This clone was observed many times. CDR3 sequence reads: CASSLGTRNTEAFF. In DNA form, the CDR3 reads TGTGCCAGCAGCTTAGGGACACGAAACACTGAAGCTTTCTTT. The chain is built from TRBV7-2 and TRBJ1-1, with D possibly TRBD1 on 5 matching bases. Trimming left V 1 base short and J 2 bases short, with 8 bases between. Germline lookup yields CDR1 SGHTA and CDR2 FQGNSA. The CDR3 covers 14 residues. The entire variable domain, with the rest obtained from reference TRBV7-2 and TRBJ1-1, is as follows: GAGVSQSPSNKVTEKGKDVELRCDPISGHTALYWYRQSLGQGLEFLIYFQGNSAPDKSGLPSDRFSAERTGGSVSTLTIQRTQQEDSAVYLCASSLGTRNTEAFFGQGTRLTVV.

Only a few counts were recorded for this clone. This chain uses TRBV7-9 with TRBJ2-5; 10 bases agree with TRBD1. The end of the DNA fits TRBJ2-7 better, so the J call may be wrong. Germline CDR1 reads SEHNR; CDR2 reads FQNEAQ (reference sequence). CDR3 size: 14 residues. DNA for the CDR3: TGTGCCAGCAGCTGGGACAGGGGTTCCTACGAGCAGTACTTC. This encodes CASSWDRGSYEQYF.

This clone was seen ten or more times. The rearrangement joins TRBV25-1 to TRBJ2-3, with 7 bases matching TRBD1. Trimming took 8 bases from V and 4 from J; bases not matched to a gene: 6. CDR3 size: 13 residues. The germline gives CDR1 MGHDK, CDR2 SYGVNS. The DNA for the CDR3 is TGTGCCAGCGGTACAGGGGTCGCAGATACGCAGTATTTT. Translated: CASGTGVADTQYF.

This clone was observed at least ten times. The rearrangement joins TRBV7-3 to TRBJ2-7; 8 bases align to TRBD2. The CDR3 is 16 amino acids. With V trimmed by 4 bases and J by 1 base, 9 bases remained unmatched. Germline assignment: CDR1 SGHTA and CDR2 FQGTGA. This CDR3 is CASSYKSGRVSYEQYF. The DNA of the CDR3 is TGTGCCAGCAGCTATAAGAGCGGGAGAGTATCCTACGAGCAGTACTTC.

This clone was seen many times. The CDR3 bases are TGTGCCAGTAGTATCGCTACAGGGGTATCCTACGAGCAGTACTTC. It codes for CASSIATGVSYEQYF. The V gene is TRBV19, the J gene TRBJ2-7, with 7 bases lining up with TRBD1. After removal of 3 bases from V and 1 base from J, the junction contained 6 bases not matched to a gene. This CDR3 is 15 amino acids long. In germline, CDR1 is LNHDA, CDR2 SQIVND (reference sequence). The variable domain in full, with the rest retrieved from reference TRBV19 and TRBJ2-7, is DGGITQSPKYLFRKEGQNVTLSCEQNLNHDAMYWYRQDPGQGLRLIYYSQIVNDFQKGDIAEGYSVSREKKESFPLTVTSAQKNPTAFYLCASSIATGVSYEQYFGPGTRLTVT.

At least ten counts were recorded for this clone. This sequence joins TRBV10-3 and TRBJ2-1; a possible D gene is TRBD1 (6 bases). Trimming stripped 7 bases from V and 3 bases from J, with 13 bases between. CDR3 size: 14 residues. Looked up from germline, CDR1 is ENHRY and CDR2 is SYGVKD. Here the CDR3 reads CAITGRGLYNEQFF. As DNA, the CDR3 is TGTGCCATCACGGGCAGGGGCCTCTACAATGAGCAGTTCTTC.

This clone has at least ten counts. This chain uses TRBV29-1 with TRBJ1-1, with D possibly matching TRBD1 (5 bases). The germline V gene has CDR1 SQVTM and CDR2 ANQGSEA. The CDR3 consists of 14 residues. Trimming pared 6 bases from V and 4 bases from J, leaving 18 bases between. This CDR3 is CSVPWMGRGTEAFF. The CDR3 DNA sequence: TGCAGCGTCCCTTGGATGGGGCGTGGCACTGAAGCTTTCTTT.

This clone was counted between two and nine times. V and J are TRBV27 and TRBJ2-1, with D maybe TRBD2 (5 bases). V was shortened by 3 bases and J by 9 bases, with 9 bases between the two germline ends. The germline CDR1 and CDR2 sequences are MNHEY and SMNVEV (reference sequence). The CDR3 runs to 12 residues. The DNA for the CDR3 is TGTGCCAGCAGTTTCCCCGAGGGTGAGCAGTTCTTC. Its translation: CASSFPEGEQFF.

This clone was picked up many times. The chain joins TRBV7-9 to TRBJ2-1; D perhaps matches TRBD2 (6 bases). The CDR3 consists of 12 residues. Trimming removed 6 bases at V and 7 bases at J, with 10 bases between. From germline, CDR1 is SEHNR and CDR2 FQNEAQ (reference sequence). The CDR3 reads CASRLGGNEQFF. The CDR3 DNA sequence: TGTGCCAGCAGGCTGGGGGGAAATGAGCAGTTCTTC.

Many counts were recorded for this clone. The V and J genes are TRBV10-2 and TRBJ2-1; a weak D match, TRBD1 (7 bases). Per the germline V gene, CDR1 is WSHSY and CDR2 is SAAADI. The CDR3 is made up of 15 amino acids. V shed 6 bases and J shed 2 bases, with 14 bases lying between them. CDR3 in amino acids: CASRGARGAYNEQFF. CDR3 nucleotides: TGCGCCAGCAGGGGGGCCAGGGGGGCCTACAATGAGCAGTTCTTC.

This clone was observed many times. The chain recombines TRBV7-2 with TRBJ2-7; 8 bases fit TRBD2. The V and J ends lost 5 bases and 2 bases, in that order; junction bases with no gene match: 14. Germline CDR1 reads SGHTA; CDR2 reads FQGNSA. The CDR3 extends over 17 amino acids. The DNA for the CDR3 is TGTGCCAGCAGCCCCGGACTAGCCGGGCGGAGACCCTACGAGCAGTACTTC. This codes for CASSPGLAGRRPYEQYF.

This clone was detected ten times or more. The V gene is TRBV7-2, the J gene TRBJ2-7; D gene unclear. Germline V gene sequence: CDR1 SGHTA, CDR2 FQGNSA. CDR3 length: 13 amino acids. The V gene lost 3 bases and the J gene lost 4 bases, with 10 bases spanning the gap. CDR3 bases: TGTGCCAGCAGCTTCAGTGGGCTGTACGAGCAGTACTTC. This translates into CASSFSGLYEQYF. Full variable domain (remainder filled in from reference TRBV7-2 and TRBJ2-7): GAGVSQSPSNKVTEKGKDVELRCDPISGHTALYWYRQSLGQGLEFLIYFQGNSAPDKSGLPSDRFSAERTGGSVSTLTIQRTQQEDSAVYLCASSFSGLYEQYFGPGTRLTVT.

There are many counts of this clone. The chain joins TRBV6-6 to TRBJ2-3; D possibly corresponds to TRBD1 (6 bases). This CDR3 comprises 15 residues. Deletions cut 4 bases from V and 1 base from J, with 12 bases between. From germline, CDR1 is MNHNY and CDR2 SVGAGI (reference sequence). The CDR3 DNA is TGTGCCAGCAGTTGGATGGGACAACGCACAGATACGCAGTATTTT. This codes for CASSWMGQRTDTQYF.

This clone has a count of ten or more. V gene TRBV10-3 combines with J gene TRBJ1-5, with 7 positions matching TRBD1. The J segment lost 4 bases and the V segment lost 10 bases, leaving 10 bases of the junction unmatched. Germline values: CDR1 ENHRY, CDR2 SYGVKD. The CDR3 contains 14 residues. The CDR3, as DNA: TGTGCCACCGCCCCGGCAGGGGGAAATCAGCCCCAGCATTTT. It yields the protein CATAPAGGNQPQHF.

This clone was counted at least ten times. One junction end does not reproduce the germline sequence, and a read error may be involved. The chain is built from TRBV11-2 and TRBJ1-4, with 9 nucleotides matching TRBD1. Germline lookup yields CDR1 SGHAT and CDR2 FQNNGV. The CDR3 is 13 residues long. The CDR3 here is CASSPIPGQGVLF. The CDR3 DNA follows: TGTGCCAGCAGCCCCATCCCGGGACAGGGAGTCCTTTTT.

This clone was detected ten times or more. The rearrangement uses TRBV4-2 and TRBJ2-1; possibly TRBD2 for D (6 bases). V dropped 0 bases and J dropped 7 bases, with 13 bases sitting between them. The CDR3 totals 15 residues. CDR1 and CDR2 (germline): LGHNA, YNFKEQ. The CDR3 sequence is CASSQETGVSNEQFF. CDR3 bases: TGTGCCAGCAGCCAAGAAACGGGAGTGTCGAATGAGCAGTTCTTC.

This clone was found many times. The chain combines TRBV7-2 with TRBJ2-7; TRBD2 matches at 9 bases. CDR1 SGHTA and CDR2 FQGNSA come from the germline V gene. This CDR3 has 15 residues. Unmatched junction bases numbered 12, after V lost 5 bases and J lost 7 bases. CDR3 loop: CASSIIAGESYEQYF. The CDR3 nucleotides are TGTGCCAGCAGCATCATAGCGGGAGAAAGTTATGAGCAGTACTTC. The full variable domain, rest sourced from reference TRBV7-2 and TRBJ2-7, is GAGVSQSPSNKVTEKGKDVELRCDPISGHTALYWYRQSLGQGLEFLIYFQGNSAPDKSGLPSDRFSAERTGGSVSTLTIQRTQQEDSAVYLCASSIIAGESYEQYFGPGTRLTVT.

At least ten counts were recorded for this clone. V usage is TRBV6-4 and J usage is TRBJ2-1, with TRBD2 matching 9 bases. With V trimmed by 4 bases and J by 4 bases, 2 bases remained unmatched. The CDR3 is made up of 14 amino acids. CDR1 and CDR2 (germline): MRHNA, SNTAGT. The CDR3 protein is CASSVLAGYNEQFF. For the CDR3, the DNA is TGTGCCAGCAGTGTGCTAGCGGGGTACAATGAGCAGTTCTTC.

This clone has ten or more counts. This chain links TRBV28 with TRBJ2-2; D may be TRBD2 (7 bases). Germline V gene lookup returns CDR1 MDHEN and CDR2 SYDVKM. V shed 2 bases and J shed 3 bases, with 19 bases lying between them. CDR3 length: 18 amino acids. The CDR3: CASSLKKGGRAYTGELFF. DNA for the CDR3: TGTGCCAGCAGTTTAAAAAAGGGGGGGAGGGCCTACACCGGGGAGCTGTTTTTT. The full variable domain, its missing parts supplied by reference TRBV28 and TRBJ2-2, is DVKVTQSSRYLVKRTGEKVFLECVQDMDHENMFWYRQDPGLGLRLIYFSYDVKMKEKGDIPEGYSVSREKKERFSLILESASTNQTSMYLCASSLKKGGRAYTGELFFGEGSRLTVL.

There are many counts of this clone. The rearrangement links TRBV5-1 to TRBJ2-2; no firm D call. The CDR3 consists of 15 residues. Germline V gives CDR1 SGHRS, CDR2 YFSETQ. V was cut by 1 base and J by 0 bases, with 7 bases left in between. The CDR3 bases are TGCGCCAGCAGCTTGATCCGGGCGAACACCGGGGAGCTGTTTTTT. Amino acid sequence: CASSLIRANTGELFF.

This clone was detected ten times or more. V usage is TRBV10-3 and J usage is TRBJ1-4; 7 bases map to TRBD1. This CDR3 comprises 13 residues. With V trimmed by 10 bases and J by 8 bases, 10 bases remained unmatched. The germline CDR1 and CDR2 sequences are ENHRY and SYGVKD. The CDR3 DNA sequence: TGTGCCACCAAGCCTGGGACAGTCGAAAAACTGTTTTTT. Amino acids: CATKPGTVEKLFF.